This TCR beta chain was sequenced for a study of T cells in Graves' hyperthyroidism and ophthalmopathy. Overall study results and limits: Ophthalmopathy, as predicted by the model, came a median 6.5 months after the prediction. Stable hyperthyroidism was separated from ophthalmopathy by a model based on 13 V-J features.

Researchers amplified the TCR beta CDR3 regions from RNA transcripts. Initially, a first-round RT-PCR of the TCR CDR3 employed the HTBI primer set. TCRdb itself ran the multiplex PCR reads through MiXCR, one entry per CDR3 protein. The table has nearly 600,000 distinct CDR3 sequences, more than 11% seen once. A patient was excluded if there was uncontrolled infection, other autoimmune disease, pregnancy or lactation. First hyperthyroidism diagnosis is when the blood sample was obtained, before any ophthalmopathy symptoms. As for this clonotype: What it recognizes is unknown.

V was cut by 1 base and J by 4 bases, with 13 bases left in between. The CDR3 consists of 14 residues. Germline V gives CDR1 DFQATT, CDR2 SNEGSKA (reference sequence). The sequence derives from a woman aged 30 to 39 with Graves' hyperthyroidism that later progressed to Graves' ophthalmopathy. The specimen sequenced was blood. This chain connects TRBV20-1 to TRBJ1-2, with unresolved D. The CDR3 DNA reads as TGCAGTGCTAGAGCCCCGCGAGGTCCCTATGGCTACACCTTC. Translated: CSARAPRGPYGYTF.